This T cell receptor beta chain came from a study of cytomegalovirus exposure and HLA in healthy donors. As regards this clone: What it binds is not known.

This CDR3 contains 15 residues. The germline V gene has CDR1 MGHRA and CDR2 YSYEKL. Germline trimming cut 1 base from V and 3 bases from J; bases unmatched to any gene: 2. General study findings and limits: TRBV6-2, TRBV6-3 and some other V segments were unresolvable in 87-base-pair reads. In a later analysis, the majority of CMV-associated beta chains seemingly showed HLA restriction. Reported performance of the classifier showed diagnosis of cytomegalovirus status with high specificity and sensitivity.

PCR used 60 Vbeta primers and 13 Jbeta primers. Assay used: immunoSEQ multiplex PCR; TCRdb lists only in-frame clones, some missing. The sample has some 140,000 clones; about 80% are singletons. The receptor comes from a man younger than 40 in good health. The chain joins TRBV4-1 to TRBJ2-1, with 8 nucleotides matching TRBD2. Source material: PBMCs. The CDR3 region has the DNA TGCGCCAGCAGCCAAGTGCTAGCGGGCTACAATGAGCAGTTCTTC. This gives the protein CASSQVLAGYNEQFF.